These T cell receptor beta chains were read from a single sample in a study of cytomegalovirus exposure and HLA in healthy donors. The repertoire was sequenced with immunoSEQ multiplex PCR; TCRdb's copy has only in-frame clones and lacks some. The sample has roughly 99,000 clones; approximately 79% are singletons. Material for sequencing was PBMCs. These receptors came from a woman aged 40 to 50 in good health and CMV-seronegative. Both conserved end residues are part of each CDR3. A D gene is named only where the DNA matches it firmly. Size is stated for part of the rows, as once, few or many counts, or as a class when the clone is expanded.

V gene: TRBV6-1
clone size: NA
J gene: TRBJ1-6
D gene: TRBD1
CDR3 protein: CASSGTDRSSYNSPLHF
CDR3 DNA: TGTGCCAGCAGTGGGACGGACAGGAGCTCCTATAATTCACCCCTCCACTTT

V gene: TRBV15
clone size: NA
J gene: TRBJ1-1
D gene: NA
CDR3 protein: CATSRGPSGLQAFF
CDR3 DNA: TGTGCCACCAGTAGAGGACCTTCAGGGTTACAAGCTTTCTTT

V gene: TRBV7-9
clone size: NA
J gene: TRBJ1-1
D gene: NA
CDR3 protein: CASSLEDKDTEAFF
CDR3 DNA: TGTGCCAGCAGCTTAGAAGACAAGGACACTGAAGCTTTCTTT

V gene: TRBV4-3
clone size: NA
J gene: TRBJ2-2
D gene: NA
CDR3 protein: CASSQGIGELFF
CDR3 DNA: TGCGCCAGCAGCCAAGGTATCGGGGAGCTGTTTTTT

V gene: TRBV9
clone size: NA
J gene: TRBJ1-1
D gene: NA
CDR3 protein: CASSDGRGRGNTEAFF
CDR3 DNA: TGTGCCAGCAGCGATGGCAGGGGCAGGGGGAACACTGAAGCTTTCTTT

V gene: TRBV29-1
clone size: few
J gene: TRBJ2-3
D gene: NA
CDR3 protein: CSVDSTSTDTQYF
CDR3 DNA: TGCAGCGTTGATAGTACTAGCACAGATACGCAGTATTTT

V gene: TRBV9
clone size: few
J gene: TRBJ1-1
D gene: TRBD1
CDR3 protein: CASSSRDREGTEAFF
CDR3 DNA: TGTGCCAGCAGCTCTCGGGACAGGGAGGGAACTGAAGCTTTCTTT

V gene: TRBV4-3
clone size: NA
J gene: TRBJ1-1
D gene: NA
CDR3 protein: CASSQVLRTFGTEAFF
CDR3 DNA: TGCGCCAGCAGCCAAGTCTTACGAACGTTCGGGACTGAAGCTTTCTTT

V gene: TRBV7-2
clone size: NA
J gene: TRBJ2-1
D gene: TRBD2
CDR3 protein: CASSFRLANNEQFF
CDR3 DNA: TGTGCCAGCAGCTTCCGACTAGCGAACAATGAGCAGTTCTTC

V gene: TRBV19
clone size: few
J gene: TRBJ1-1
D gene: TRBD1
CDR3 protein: CASNDRGDMNTEAFF
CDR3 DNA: TGTGCCAGTAACGACAGGGGCGATATGAACACTGAAGCTTTCTTT

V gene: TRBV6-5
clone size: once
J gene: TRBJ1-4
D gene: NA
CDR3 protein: CASSYWSGGEKLFF
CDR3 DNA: TGTGCCAGCAGTTACTGGTCCGGTGGTGAAAAACTGTTTTTT

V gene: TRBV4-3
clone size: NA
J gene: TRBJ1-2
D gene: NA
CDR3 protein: CASSQYFTGGYGYTF
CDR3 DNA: TGCGCCAGCAGCCAATACTTTACGGGAGGCTATGGCTACACCTTC

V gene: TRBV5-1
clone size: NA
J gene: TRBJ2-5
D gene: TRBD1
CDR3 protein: CASSGKQGVVETQYF
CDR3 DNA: TGCGCCAGCAGCGGTAAACAGGGGGTGGTGGAGACCCAGTACTTC

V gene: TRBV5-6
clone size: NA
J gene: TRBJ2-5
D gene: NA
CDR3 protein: CASSLARDIGETQYF
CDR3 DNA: TGTGCCAGCAGCTTGGCCCGGGATATCGGAGAGACCCAGTACTTC

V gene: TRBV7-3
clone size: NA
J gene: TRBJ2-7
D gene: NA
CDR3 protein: CASSAATRPYEQYF
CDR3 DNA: TGTGCCAGCAGCGCCGCTACTAGGCCCTACGAGCAGTACTTC

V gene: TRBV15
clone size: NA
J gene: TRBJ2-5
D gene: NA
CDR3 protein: CATSRDLLAQETQYF
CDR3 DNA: TGTGCCACCAGCAGAGATCTACTAGCCCAGGAGACCCAGTACTTC

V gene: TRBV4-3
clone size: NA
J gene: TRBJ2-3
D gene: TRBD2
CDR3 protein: CASRSSGEDTQYF
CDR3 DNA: TGCGCCAGCAGGAGTAGCGGGGAAGATACGCAGTATTTT

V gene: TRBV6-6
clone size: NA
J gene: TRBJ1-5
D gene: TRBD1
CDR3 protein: CASSTHRGAGSQPQHF
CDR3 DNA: TGTGCCAGCAGTACCCACAGGGGGGCGGGGAGTCAGCCCCAGCATTTT

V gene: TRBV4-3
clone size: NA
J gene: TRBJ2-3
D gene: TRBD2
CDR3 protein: CASSQVSTAGGEDTQYF
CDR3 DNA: TGCGCCAGCAGCCAAGTTTCCACAGCGGGGGGGGAAGATACGCAGTATTTT

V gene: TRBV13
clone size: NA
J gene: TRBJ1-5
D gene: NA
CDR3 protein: CASSLSGFSNQPQHF
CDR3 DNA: TGTGCCAGCAGCCTATCGGGATTTAGCAATCAGCCCCAGCATTTT

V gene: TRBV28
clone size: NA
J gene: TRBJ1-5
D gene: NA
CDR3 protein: CASNRQGYNQPQHF
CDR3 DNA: TGTGCCAGCAACCGTCAGGGGTACAATCAGCCCCAGCATTTT

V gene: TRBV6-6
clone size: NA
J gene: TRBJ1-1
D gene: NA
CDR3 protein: CASSPQGLSAFF
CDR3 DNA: TGTGCCAGCAGTCCCCAGGGGTTGAGTGCTTTCTTT

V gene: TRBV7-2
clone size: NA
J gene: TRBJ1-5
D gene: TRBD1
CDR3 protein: CASSTTGGQPQHF
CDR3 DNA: TGTGCCAGCAGCACGACAGGGGGCCAGCCCCAGCATTTT

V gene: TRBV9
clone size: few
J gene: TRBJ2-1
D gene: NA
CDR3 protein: CASSVGSGFEQFF
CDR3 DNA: TGTGCCAGCAGCGTAGGATCGGGGTTTGAGCAGTTCTTC

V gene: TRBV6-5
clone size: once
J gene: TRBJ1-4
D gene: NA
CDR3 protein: CASRSTGFPNEKLFF
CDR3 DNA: TGTGCCAGCAGGTCCACAGGGTTTCCTAATGAAAAACTGTTTTTT

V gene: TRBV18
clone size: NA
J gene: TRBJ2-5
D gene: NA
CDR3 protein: CASSPLDGGETQYF
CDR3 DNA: TGTGCCAGCTCACCACTCGATGGCGGGGAGACCCAGTACTTC

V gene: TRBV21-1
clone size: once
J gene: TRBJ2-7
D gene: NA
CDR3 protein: CASSKVREGTYEQYF
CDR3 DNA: TGTGCCAGCAGCAAAGTGCGGGAGGGAACCTACGAGCAGTACTTC

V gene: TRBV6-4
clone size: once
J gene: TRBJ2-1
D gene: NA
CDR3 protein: CASSDQPGQRNEQFF
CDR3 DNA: TGTGCCAGCAGTGACCAACCGGGACAAAGGAATGAGCAGTTCTTC

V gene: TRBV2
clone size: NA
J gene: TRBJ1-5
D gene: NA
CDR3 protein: CASSIGGHQPQHF
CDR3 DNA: TGTGCCAGCAGCATCGGGGGTCATCAGCCCCAGCATTTT

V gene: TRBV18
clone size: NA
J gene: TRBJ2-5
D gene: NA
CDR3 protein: CASSRSRGGETQYF
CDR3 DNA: TGTGCCAGCTCACGTTCCCGTGGAGGAGAGACCCAGTACTTC

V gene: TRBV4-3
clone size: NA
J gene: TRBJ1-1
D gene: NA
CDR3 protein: CASSQSPGQFEAFF
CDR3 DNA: TGCGCCAGCAGCCAGAGCCCGGGACAATTTGAAGCTTTCTTT

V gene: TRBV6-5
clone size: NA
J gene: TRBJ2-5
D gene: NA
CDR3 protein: CASGWLAGTQYF
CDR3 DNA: TGTGCCAGCGGATGGCTAGCCGGGACCCAGTACTTC

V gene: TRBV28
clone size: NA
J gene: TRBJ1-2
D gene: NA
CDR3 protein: CASASRQNYGYTF
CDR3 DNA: TGTGCCAGCGCTTCGAGGCAAAACTATGGCTACACCTTC

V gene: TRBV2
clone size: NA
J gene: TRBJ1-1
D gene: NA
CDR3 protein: CASTDRRNTEAFF
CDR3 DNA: TGTGCCAGCACCGACAGACGGAACACTGAAGCTTTCTTT

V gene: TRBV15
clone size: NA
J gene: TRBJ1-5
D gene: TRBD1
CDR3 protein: CATSRDQGAGNQPQHF
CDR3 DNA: TGTGCCACCAGCAGAGATCAGGGGGCCGGCAATCAGCCCCAGCATTTT

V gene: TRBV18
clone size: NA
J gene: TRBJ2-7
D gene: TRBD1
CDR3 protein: CASSLTGGAEYEQYF
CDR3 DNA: TGTGCCAGCTCACTCACAGGGGGCGCGGAATACGAGCAGTACTTC

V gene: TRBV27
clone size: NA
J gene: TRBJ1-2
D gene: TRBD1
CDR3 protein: CASSTSRRDRGAGYTF
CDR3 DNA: TGTGCCAGCAGTACCTCCCGCCGGGACAGGGGGGCTGGCTACACCTTC

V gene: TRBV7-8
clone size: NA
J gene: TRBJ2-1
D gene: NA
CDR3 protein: CASSFRTDYNEQFF
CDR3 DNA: TGTGCCAGCAGCTTCAGGACAGACTACAATGAGCAGTTCTTC

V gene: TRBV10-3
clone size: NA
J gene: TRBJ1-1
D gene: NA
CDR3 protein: CAISLNPGGTEAFF
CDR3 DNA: TGTGCCATCAGTTTAAACCCGGGGGGCACTGAAGCTTTCTTT

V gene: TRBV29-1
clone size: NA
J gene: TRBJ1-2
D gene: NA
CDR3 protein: CSVDRGSYGYTF
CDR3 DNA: TGCAGCGTTGACCGAGGCAGCTATGGCTACACCTTC

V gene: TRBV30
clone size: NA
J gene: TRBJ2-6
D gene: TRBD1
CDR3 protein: CALDRNLQGVSGANVLTF
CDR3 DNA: TGTGCCTTGGACAGGAACCTTCAGGGCGTCTCTGGGGCCAACGTCCTGACTTTC

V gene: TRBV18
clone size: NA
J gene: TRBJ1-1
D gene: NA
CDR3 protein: CASSPQGREGTEAFF
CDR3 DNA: TGTGCCAGCTCACCACAAGGCAGGGAAGGCACTGAAGCTTTCTTT

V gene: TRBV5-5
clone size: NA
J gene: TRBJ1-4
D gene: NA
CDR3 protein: CASSYSGGDEKLFF
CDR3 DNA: TGTGCCAGCAGCTACTCCGGAGGGGATGAAAAACTGTTTTTT

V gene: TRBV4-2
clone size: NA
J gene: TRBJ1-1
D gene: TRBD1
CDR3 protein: CASSNPSGTGNTEAFF
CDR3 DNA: TGTGCCAGCAGTAATCCCTCCGGGACAGGTAACACTGAAGCTTTCTTT

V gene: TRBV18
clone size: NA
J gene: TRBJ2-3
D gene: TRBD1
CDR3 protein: CASSPKPPGQGLTDTQYF
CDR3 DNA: TGTGCCAGCTCACCAAAGCCTCCGGGACAGGGGTTAACAGATACGCAGTATTTT

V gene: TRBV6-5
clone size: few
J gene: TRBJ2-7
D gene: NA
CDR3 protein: CASRADKYEQYF
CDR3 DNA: TGTGCCAGCAGGGCGGATAAGTACGAGCAGTACTTC

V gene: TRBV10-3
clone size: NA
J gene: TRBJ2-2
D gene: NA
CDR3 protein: CATRGTGSGGTGELFF
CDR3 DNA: TGTGCCACCAGGGGAACAGGGTCCGGCGGCACCGGGGAGCTGTTTTTT

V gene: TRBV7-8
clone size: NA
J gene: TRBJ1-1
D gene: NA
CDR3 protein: CASSKIPGTKNTEAFF
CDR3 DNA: TGTGCCAGCAGCAAGATCCCCGGGACAAAGAACACTGAAGCTTTCTTT

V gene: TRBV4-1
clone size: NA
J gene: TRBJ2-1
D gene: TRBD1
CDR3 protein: CASSQDPGQGRYNEQFF
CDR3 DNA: TGCGCCAGCAGCCAAGATCCCGGACAGGGGAGGTACAATGAGCAGTTCTTC

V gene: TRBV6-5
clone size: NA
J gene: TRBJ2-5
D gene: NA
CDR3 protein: CASSPPGQKETQYF
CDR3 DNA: TGTGCCAGCAGCCCCCCCGGACAGAAGGAGACCCAGTACTTC

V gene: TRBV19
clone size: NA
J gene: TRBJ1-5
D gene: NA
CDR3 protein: CASSIVRGFENQPQHF
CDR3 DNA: TGTGCCAGTAGTATAGTGAGGGGGTTTGAGAATCAGCCCCAGCATTTT

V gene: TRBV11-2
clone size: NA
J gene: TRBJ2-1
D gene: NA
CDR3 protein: CASSSLRGYEQFF
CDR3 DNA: TGTGCCAGCAGCTCACTGAGGGGGTATGAGCAGTTCTTC

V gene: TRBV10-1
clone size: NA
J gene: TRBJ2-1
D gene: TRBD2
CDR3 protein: CASPRLADEQFF
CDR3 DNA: TGCGCCAGCCCTAGACTAGCAGATGAGCAGTTCTTC

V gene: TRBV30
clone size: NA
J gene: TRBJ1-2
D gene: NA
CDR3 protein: CAWSVHRIGGYTF
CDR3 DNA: TGTGCCTGGAGTGTACACAGGATTGGCGGCTACACCTTC